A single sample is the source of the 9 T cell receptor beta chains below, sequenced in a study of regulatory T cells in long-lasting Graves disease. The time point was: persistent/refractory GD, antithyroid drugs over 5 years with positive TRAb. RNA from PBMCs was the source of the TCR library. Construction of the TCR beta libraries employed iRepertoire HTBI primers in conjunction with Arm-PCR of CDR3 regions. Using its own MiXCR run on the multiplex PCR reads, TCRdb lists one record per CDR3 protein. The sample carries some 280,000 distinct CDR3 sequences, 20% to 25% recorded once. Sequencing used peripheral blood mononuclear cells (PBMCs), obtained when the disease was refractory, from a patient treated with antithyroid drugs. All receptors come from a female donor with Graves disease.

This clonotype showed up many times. Here the CDR3 reads CSARVHVSYEQYF. DNA of the CDR3: TGCAGTGCTAGAGTGCACGTTTCCTACGAGCAGTACTTC. The chain recombines TRBV20-1 with TRBJ2-7, with D uncertain. This CDR3 contains 13 residues. Germline CDR1 reads DFQATT; CDR2 reads SNEGSKA (reference sequence). Trimming shortened V by 1 base and J by 1 base, and 8 bases separated the two germline ends.

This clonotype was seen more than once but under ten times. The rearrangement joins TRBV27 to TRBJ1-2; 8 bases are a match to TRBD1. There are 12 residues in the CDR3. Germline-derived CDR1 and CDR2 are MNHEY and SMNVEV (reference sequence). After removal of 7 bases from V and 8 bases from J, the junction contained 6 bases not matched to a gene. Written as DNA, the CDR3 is TGTGCCAGCAAACCCAGGGGGCAAGGCTACACCTTC. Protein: CASKPRGQGYTF.

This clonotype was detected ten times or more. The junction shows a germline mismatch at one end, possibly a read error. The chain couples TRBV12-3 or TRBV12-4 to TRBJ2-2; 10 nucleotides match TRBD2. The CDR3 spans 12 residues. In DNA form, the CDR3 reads TGCACTAGCGGGGCGAACACCGGGGAGCTGTTTTTT. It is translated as CTSGANTGELFF.

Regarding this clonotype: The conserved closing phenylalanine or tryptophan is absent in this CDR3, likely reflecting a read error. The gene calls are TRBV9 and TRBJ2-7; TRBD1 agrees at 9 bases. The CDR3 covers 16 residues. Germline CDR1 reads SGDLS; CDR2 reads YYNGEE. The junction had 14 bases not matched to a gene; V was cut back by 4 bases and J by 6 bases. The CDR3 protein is CASSPGTGINLREQYS. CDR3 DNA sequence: TGTGCCAGCAGCCCCGGGACAGGGATTAACCTACGCGAGCAGTACTCC.

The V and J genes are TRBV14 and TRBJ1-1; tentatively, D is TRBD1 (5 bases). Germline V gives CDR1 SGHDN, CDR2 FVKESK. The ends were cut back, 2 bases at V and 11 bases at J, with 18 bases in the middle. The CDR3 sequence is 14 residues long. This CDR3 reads CASSQTLQGSDAFF. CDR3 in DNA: TGTGCCAGCAGCCAAACACTCCAGGGATCAGACGCTTTCTTT. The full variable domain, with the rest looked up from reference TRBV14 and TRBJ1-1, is EAGVTQFPSHSVIEKGQTVTLRCDPISGHDNLYWYRRVMGKEIKFLLHFVKESKQDESGMPNNRFLAERTGGTYSTLKVQPAELEDSGVYFCASSQTLQGSDAFFGQGTRLTVV.

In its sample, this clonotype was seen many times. The CDR3 here is CASSEYHRLAEASYEQYF. The CDR3 DNA is TGTGCCAGCAGTGAATATCACCGACTAGCGGAAGCTTCCTACGAGCAGTACTTC. The rearrangement links TRBV2 to TRBJ2-7; 9 positions agree with TRBD2. Germline V gene lookup returns CDR1 SNHLY and CDR2 FYNNEI. The junction had 12 bases not matched to a gene; V was cut back by 2 bases and J by 1 base. The CDR3 covers 18 residues.

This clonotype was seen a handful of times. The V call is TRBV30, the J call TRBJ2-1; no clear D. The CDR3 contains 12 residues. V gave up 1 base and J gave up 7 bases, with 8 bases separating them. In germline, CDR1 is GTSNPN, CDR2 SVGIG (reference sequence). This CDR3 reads CAWSGVGNEQFF. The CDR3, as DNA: TGTGCCTGGAGTGGCGTTGGAAATGAGCAGTTCTTC.

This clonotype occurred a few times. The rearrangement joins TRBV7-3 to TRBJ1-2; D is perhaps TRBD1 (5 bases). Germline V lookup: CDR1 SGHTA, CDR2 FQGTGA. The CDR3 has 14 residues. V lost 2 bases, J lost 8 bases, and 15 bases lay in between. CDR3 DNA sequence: TGTGCCAGCAGCTTAGGACCCCAGGGATCGGGCTACACCTTC. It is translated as CASSLGPQGSGYTF.

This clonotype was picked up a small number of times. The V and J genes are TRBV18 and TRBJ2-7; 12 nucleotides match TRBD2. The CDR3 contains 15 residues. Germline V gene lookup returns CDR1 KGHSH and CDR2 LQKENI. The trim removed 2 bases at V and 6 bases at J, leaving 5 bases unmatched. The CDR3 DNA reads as TGTGCCAGCTCACCAGGGGGACTAGCGGGCTCCGAGCAGTACTTC. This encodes CASSPGGLAGSEQYF.